One sample yielded the 28 T cell receptor beta chains listed below, sequenced in a study of blood T cell repertoires in COVID-19. Measured with immunoSEQ multiplex PCR; TCRdb has only the in-frame clones, and not every one. This table holds 90,000 to 150,000 clones, about 85% found once. The sequencing sample was made of peripheral blood. The receptors stem from a human donor in a cohort sampled during active COVID-19.

Only one count was recorded for this clone. The CDR3 here is CASSPPSDSYNEQFF. In nucleotides, the CDR3 is TGTGCCAGCTCACCACCGTCTGACAGCTACAATGAGCAGTTCTTC. The J gene is TRBJ2-1, the V gene TRBV18, with a weak D call TRBD1 (5 bases). The CDR3 covers 15 residues. Germline assignment: CDR1 KGHSH and CDR2 LQKENI. The V end was cut by 0 bases, the J end by 3 bases, with 9 bases between.

J is TRBJ1-2 and V is TRBV7-2; D is undetermined. The germline V and J ends were trimmed by 0 bases and 6 bases, with 11 bases remaining between them. The CDR3 runs 14 residues. Germline-derived CDR1 and CDR2 are SGHTA and FQGNSA. The CDR3 DNA reads as TGTGCCAGCAGCTTAGCACTCACGGAGGATGGCTACACCTTC. Translation: CASSLALTEDGYTF.

This clone has only one observation. V is TRBV6-5 and J is TRBJ2-1; 11 nucleotides line up with TRBD2. The CDR3 length is 14 residues. Germline CDR1 reads MNHEY; CDR2 reads SVGAGI. Losses at the gene ends were 8 bases for V and 6 bases for J; bases not matched to a gene: 6. The CDR3 bases are TGTGCCAGCGCCCTAGCGGGAGGAATCAATGAGCAGTTCTTC. Translation: CASALAGGINEQFF.

This clone came up once. This chain uses TRBV25-1 with TRBJ1-2; 9 bases agree with TRBD1. This CDR3 has 16 amino acids. CDR1 and CDR2 (germline): MGHDK, SYGVNS. V shed 8 bases and J 6 bases; nucleotides not matched to a gene: 16. CDR3: CASRSGALGDRDGYTF. CDR3 in DNA: TGTGCCAGCCGATCAGGGGCCCTCGGGGACAGGGATGGCTACACCTTC.

The rearrangement uses TRBV2 and TRBJ2-1, with a weak D call TRBD2 (6 bases). CDR1 and CDR2 (germline): SNHLY, FYNNEI. This CDR3 comprises 13 residues. Between the trimmed V and J ends, which lost 5 bases and 7 bases, there was a span of 12 bases. The CDR3 DNA sequence: TGTGCCAGCAGTACGATCCGGGGGAATGAGCAGTTCTTC. It encodes CASSTIRGNEQFF. Full variable domain (remainder filled in from reference TRBV2 and TRBJ2-1): EPEVTQTPSHQVTQMGQEVILRCVPISNHLYFYWYRQILGQKVEFLVSFYNNEISEKSEIFDDQFSVERPDGSNFTLKIRSTKLEDSAMYFCASSTIRGNEQFFGPGTRLTVL.

The rearrangement uses TRBV9 and TRBJ2-5; 7 bases agree with TRBD2. Per germline, CDR1 SGDLS and CDR2 YYNGEE. The V segment lost 2 bases and the J segment 4 bases; nucleotides outside the gene matches: 8. There are 15 residues in the CDR3. CDR3: CASSVLAEPGETQYF. The DNA for the CDR3 is TGTGCCAGCAGCGTTCTAGCGGAGCCGGGAGAGACCCAGTACTTC.

The V gene is TRBV6-2 or TRBV6-3, the J gene TRBJ2-7; tentatively, D is TRBD1 (6 bases). Trimming stripped 0 bases from V and 7 bases from J, with 10 bases between. Per germline, CDR1 MNHEY and CDR2 SVGEGT. CDR3 size: 13 residues. CDR3 DNA sequence: TGTGCCAGCAGTTACTCGAGTCAGGGGGAGCAGTACTTC. It is translated as CASSYSSQGEQYF.

V gene TRBV28 combines with J gene TRBJ1-5; 7 bases fit TRBD1. With 8 bases clipped from V and 10 bases from J, the junction kept 17 bases outside the gene matches. The CDR3 length is 15 residues. Germline CDR1 is MDHEN and CDR2 is SYDVKM. The CDR3 DNA is TGTGCCAGCCGTCAAAGAGACAGGGACTCCCAACCCCAGCATTTT. It is translated as CASRQRDRDSQPQHF.

This chain links TRBV7-9 with TRBJ1-6; D call uncertain. Germline CDR1 and CDR2: SEHNR and FQNEAQ (reference sequence). The CDR3 loop spans 13 amino acids. Trimming left V 3 bases short and J 6 bases short, with 6 bases between. CDR3 nucleotide sequence: TGTGCCAGCAGCTTTCAAATTAATTCACCCCTCCACTTT. It encodes CASSFQINSPLHF.

This chain joins TRBV5-4 and TRBJ2-1; no firm D call. This CDR3 has 15 amino acids. V was clipped by 2 bases and J by 9 bases, with 18 bases between them. The germline V gene has CDR1 SGHNT and CDR2 YYREEE (reference sequence). The CDR3 DNA reads as TGTGCCAGCAGCTTTCAAGGAACGGCGTCGGGTGAGCAGTTCTTC. Translating gives CASSFQGTASGEQFF.

The chain uses TRBV6-5 and TRBJ1-2; perhaps TRBD1 as D (6 bases). CDR1 and CDR2 from the germline V gene are MNHEY and SVGAGI. V was trimmed by 2 bases and J by 8 bases, leaving 18 bases between them. The CDR3 length is 15 residues. The CDR3 DNA sequence: TGTGCCAGCAGTTACCTGACGAGAGGGGGTATGGGCTACACCTTC. As protein: CASSYLTRGGMGYTF.

The chain recombines TRBV24-1 with TRBJ1-3; 7 bases line up with TRBD1. CDR3 length equals 15 residues. V trimming: 7 bases; J trimming: 3 bases; junction bases outside the gene matches: 8. The germline V gene has CDR1 KGHDR and CDR2 SFDVKD. The CDR3 DNA sequence: TGTGCCACCAGGGAGGAGGGGGCATGTGGAAACACCATATATTTT. Translated, it gives CATREEGACGNTIYF.

The chain joins TRBV9 to TRBJ2-3; 7 bases match TRBD1. The CDR3 length is 15 residues. Trimming at V came to 4 bases and at J to 2 bases, leaving 7 bases not matched to a gene. Looked up from germline, CDR1 is SGDLS and CDR2 is YYNGEE. The chain's CDR3 is CASSWRQGSTDTQYF. The CDR3 nucleotides read TGTGCCAGCAGCTGGAGACAGGGATCCACAGATACGCAGTATTTT.

The chain links TRBV28 to TRBJ1-6, with D tentatively TRBD1 (5 bases). This CDR3 has 15 amino acids. The ends were cut back, 3 bases at V and 8 bases at J, with 14 bases in the middle. Germline assignment: CDR1 MDHEN and CDR2 SYDVKM. The CDR3 region is CASSFSRAGDSPLHF. The CDR3, as DNA: TGTGCCAGCAGTTTCTCCAGGGCAGGAGATTCACCCCTCCACTTT.

The rearrangement links TRBV11-3 to TRBJ1-2; D may be TRBD1 (6 bases). The V end was cut by 3 bases, the J end by 6 bases, with 17 bases between. The length of the CDR3 is 15 residues. CDR1 is SGHNT, CDR2 YENEEA, per germline. CDR3 sequence reads: CASSFGQPINNGYTF. In DNA, the CDR3 is TGTGCCAGCAGCTTTGGACAGCCCATTAATAATGGCTACACCTTC.

The count of this clone is one. The chain uses TRBV5-1 and TRBJ2-7; TRBD2 aligns across 7 bases. Per the germline V gene, CDR1 is SGHRS and CDR2 is YFSETQ. The CDR3 is 14 amino acids. Trimming at V came to 5 bases and at J to 5 bases, leaving 10 bases not matched to a gene. The CDR3 nucleotides read TGCGCCAGCAGGTCGGCGGGAGAAGCTAACGAGCAGTACTTC. This encodes CASRSAGEANEQYF.

This chain uses TRBV11-2 with TRBJ1-1; tentative D call: TRBD1 (5 bases). The CDR3 spans 14 residues. Germline V gene sequence: CDR1 SGHAT, CDR2 FQNNGV. V was clipped by 6 bases and J by 4 bases, with 15 bases between them. Written as DNA, the CDR3 is TGTGCCAGCAGTGGCCTATTAGGGGTCACTGAAGCTTTCTTT. This encodes CASSGLLGVTEAFF.

V is TRBV6-5 and J is TRBJ2-1, with TRBD2 matching over 9 bases. The CDR3 spans 15 residues. Germline V gene sequence: CDR1 MNHEY, CDR2 SVGAGI. The V and J ends lost 0 bases and 7 bases, in that order; junction bases with no gene match: 4. The CDR3 nucleotides are TGTGCCAGCAGTTACTCGAAGGGACTAGCTAATGAGCAGTTCTTC. Encoded protein: CASSYSKGLANEQFF.

The J gene is TRBJ2-2, the V gene TRBV15; TRBD2 matches 16 bases. Germline assignment: CDR1 LNHNV and CDR2 YYDKDF (reference sequence). This CDR3 has 21 residues. V was clipped by 2 bases and J by 4 bases; unmatched bases: 13. CDR3 protein: CATSRLLPGLAGGRSTGELFF. CDR3 DNA: TGTGCCACCAGCAGATTACTCCCGGGACTAGCGGGGGGGCGGAGCACCGGGGAGCTGTTTTTT.

To note about this clone: Different DNA sequences within this sample yield the same CDR3. The V call is TRBV9, the J call TRBJ2-7; D might be TRBD1 (5 bases). The germline V and J ends were trimmed by 0 bases and 3 bases, with 10 bases remaining between them. The CDR3 spans 14 residues. Germline loops: CDR1 SGDLS, CDR2 YYNGEE. CDR3: CASSVGGTGYEQYF. The CDR3 DNA reads TGTGCCAGCAGCGTAGGAGGAACAGGCTACGAGCAGTACTTC.

This sequence joins TRBV19 and TRBJ2-5; 10 bases are shared with TRBD1. V lost 6 bases, J lost 5 bases, and 3 bases stayed unmatched. There are 13 residues in the CDR3. Germline loops: CDR1 LNHDA, CDR2 SQIVND (reference sequence). The DNA for the CDR3 is TGTGCCAGTAGCAAGGACAGGGGGGAGACCCAGTACTTC. It is translated as CASSKDRGETQYF. Full variable domain (remainder filled in from reference TRBV19 and TRBJ2-5): DGGITQSPKYLFRKEGQNVTLSCEQNLNHDAMYWYRQDPGQGLRLIYYSQIVNDFQKGDIAEGYSVSREKKESFPLTVTSAQKNPTAFYLCASSKDRGETQYFGPGTRLLVL.

The J gene is TRBJ2-3, the V gene TRBV1; the DNA was not compared with TRBD2, the D call given in the table. TRBV1 is a pseudogene locus. CDR3 size: 16 residues. CDR3 loop: CTSSQDSPGLSDTQYF. CDR3 bases: TGCACCAGCAGCCAAGATAGCCCCGGGTTGTCAGATACGCAGTATTTT.

V and J are TRBV28 and TRBJ1-2; D perhaps matches TRBD1 (6 bases). V lost 5 bases and J 8 bases, leaving 12 bases between the germline ends. This CDR3 region has 12 residues. CDR1 is MDHEN and CDR2 is SYDVKM in the germline V gene. This CDR3 reads CASSTGTGGYTF. The CDR3 DNA reads TGTGCCAGCAGTACAGGGACCGGGGGCTACACCTTC.

The chain combines TRBV27 with TRBJ1-2; 8 nucleotides match TRBD1. The CDR3 is 14 amino acids. Looked up from germline, CDR1 is MNHEY and CDR2 is SMNVEV (reference sequence). Trimming cost V 3 bases and J 4 bases; bases outside gene matches: 4. The CDR3 loop is CASSFGQGIYGYTF. The CDR3 region has the DNA TGTGCCAGCAGTTTCGGACAGGGCATCTATGGCTACACCTTC.

V usage is TRBV5-5 and J usage is TRBJ1-4; D might be TRBD1 (5 bases). The V gene lost 4 bases and the J gene lost 3 bases, with 13 bases spanning the gap. The CDR3 has 15 amino acids. CDR1 and CDR2 from the germline V gene are SGHKS and YYEKEE (reference sequence). This chain's CDR3 is CASSGPDRANEKLFF. The CDR3 bases are TGTGCCAGCAGCGGACCCGACAGAGCTAATGAAAAACTGTTTTTT. The full variable domain, rest sourced from reference TRBV5-5 and TRBJ1-4, is DAGVTQSPTHLIKTRGQQVTLRCSPISGHKSVSWYQQVLGQGPQFIFQYYEKEERGRGNFPDRFSARQFPNYSSELNVNALLLGDSALYLCASSGPDRANEKLFFGSGTQLSVL.

The V call is TRBV13, the J call TRBJ2-3, with D perhaps matching TRBD1 (5 bases). Germline loops: CDR1 PRHDT, CDR2 FYEKMQ (reference sequence). The CDR3 consists of 14 residues. Between the trimmed V and J ends, which lost 8 bases and 1 base, there was a span of 13 bases. The CDR3 nucleotides are TGTGCCAGCCAAAGGCAGGGCGGCACAGATACGCAGTATTTT. Translated: CASQRQGGTDTQYF.

The V gene is TRBV11-3, the J gene TRBJ2-3, with 7 bases matching TRBD1. CDR1 is SGHNT, CDR2 YENEEA, per germline. V gave up 4 bases and J gave up 2 bases; unmatched junction bases: 3. There are 14 residues in the CDR3. The CDR3 DNA is TGTGCCAGCAGCTCCGGACAGGCCACAGATACGCAGTATTTT. Its protein product is CASSSGQATDTQYF.

This chain joins TRBV20-1 and TRBJ2-7, with 7 bases identical to TRBD2. The CDR3 length is 14 residues. Germline V gene sequence: CDR1 DFQATT, CDR2 SNEGSKA (reference sequence). Trimming at V came to 3 bases and at J to 1 base, leaving 6 bases not matched to a gene. CDR3 protein: CSASRRERSYEQYF. In DNA, the CDR3 is TGCAGTGCTAGTAGGCGGGAGAGGTCCTACGAGCAGTACTTC.